Detailed here is one T cell receptor (beta chain). The antigen remains undetermined. All of the donors resided in Nashville, Tennessee, and each was a Caucasian adult. The sample comes from a study of shared clonotypes between healthy human individuals. V lost 2 bases, J lost 2 bases, and 6 bases lay in between. The CDR3 length is 13 residues. Germline CDR1 is KGHSH and CDR2 is LQKENI. In the original processing: Filtering differed because ImmunoSEQ produced junction-only sequences that carried no quality scores. Profiled with immunoSEQ multiplex PCR; TCRdb holds only in-frame clones, not every one. From that table come the V and J calls and clone size; the DNA was used to work out D and trimming. The sample has 400,000 to 500,000 clones, 76% seen once. Study findings and constraints: Clonotype sharing among the donors was expected to vary with sequencing depth.

Sequenced sample: PBMCs. The rearrangement uses TRBV18 and TRBJ2-5, with no clear D. The clonotype was recovered from a woman aged 40 to 50 in good health. Some clones in this sample may be carry-over from other donors' samples. CDR3 coding DNA: TGTGCCAGCTCACCAAACCAGCAAGAGACCCAGTACTTC. This encodes CASSPNQQETQYF.